This passage covers 21 T cell receptor beta chains from one sample sequenced in a study of blood T cells in healthy people across ages. Alongside a J-beta primer mix, a sample-barcoded 5' primer served in a second PCR lasting about 6 to 11 cycles. In TCRdb, the 5' RACE reads were re-called with MiXCR into one record per CDR3 protein. This sample has more than 1.4 million distinct CDR3 sequences, with approximately 38% found just once. The sample consisted of blood. These TCRs come from a woman younger than 35 in good health.

In its sample, this clonotype was seen once. This chain links TRBV2 with TRBJ1-6, with D tentatively TRBD1 (6 bases). The CDR3 is made up of 14 amino acids. Germline V gene data show CDR1 as SNHLY and CDR2 as FYNNEI. Trimming stripped 8 bases from V and 7 bases from J, with 15 bases between. As DNA, the CDR3 is TGTGCCAGCGGAAAACCGACAGGCAATTCACCCCTCCACTTT. Encoded protein: CASGKPTGNSPLHF.

The V call is TRBV28, the J call TRBJ1-5; no clear D. CDR3 length: 16 amino acids. The germline V gene encodes CDR1 MDHEN and CDR2 SYDVKM. Trimming removed 2 bases from V and 0 bases from J, with 11 bases in between. CDR3 nucleotides: TGTGCCAGCAGTTTACGGCAGACCTATAGCAATCAGCCCCAGCATTTT. It translates to CASSLRQTYSNQPQHF.

The chain joins TRBV7-9 to TRBJ1-1; D uncertain. There are 14 residues in the CDR3. V was shortened by 4 bases and J by 1 base, with 10 bases between the two germline ends. Germline CDR1 reads SEHNR; CDR2 reads FQNEAQ (reference sequence). This CDR3 reads CASSYSDRNTEAFF. CDR3 in DNA: TGTGCCAGCAGCTATTCTGATAGGAACACTGAAGCTTTCTTT. Full variable domain (rest looked up from reference TRBV7-9 and TRBJ1-1): DTGVSQNPRHKITKRGQNVTFRCDPISEHNRLYWYRQTLGQGPEFLTYFQNEAQLEKSRLLSDRFSAERPKGSFSTLEIQRTEQGDSAMYLCASSYSDRNTEAFFGQGTRLTVV.

Many counts were recorded for this clonotype. The chain combines TRBV4-1 with TRBJ2-3, with 8 bases lining up with TRBD2. V shed 1 base and J 4 bases; nucleotides not matched to a gene: 10. The germline gives CDR1 MGHRA, CDR2 YSYEKL. CDR3 length equals 17 residues. CDR3 protein: CASSQGFWTSIADTQYF. The CDR3 region has the DNA TGCGCCAGCAGCCAAGGATTCTGGACTAGCATCGCAGATACGCAGTATTTT.

This clonotype turned up a few times. This rearrangement joins TRBV6-1 to TRBJ2-3; D may be TRBD2 (6 bases). V was shortened by 4 bases and J by 5 bases, with 22 bases between the two germline ends. The CDR3 covers 17 residues. Germline CDR1 is MNHNS and CDR2 is SASEGT. This CDR3 is CASSVAGTLTSQDTQYF. CDR3 nucleotide sequence: TGTGCCAGCAGTGTCGCGGGGACCTTAACATCACAAGATACGCAGTATTTT.

This chain uses TRBV2 with TRBJ2-6, with D possibly TRBD1 on 6 matching bases. Germline-derived CDR1 and CDR2 are SNHLY and FYNNEI. This CDR3 is 18 amino acids long. V shed 4 bases and J shed 2 bases, with 18 bases lying between them. This chain's CDR3 is CASSVAGVVLAGANVLTF. The CDR3, as DNA: TGTGCCAGCAGTGTCGCAGGGGTAGTGCTGGCTGGGGCCAACGTCCTGACTTTC.

The chain couples TRBV2 to TRBJ1-5; D uncertain. The CDR3 covers 14 residues. Per the germline V gene, CDR1 is SNHLY and CDR2 is FYNNEI. Trimming left V 5 bases short and J 1 base short, with 9 bases between. CDR3 in amino acids: CASSSVESNQPQHF. CDR3 DNA: TGTGCCAGCAGTTCGGTTGAAAGCAATCAGCCCCAGCATTTT.

The V gene is TRBV20-1, the J gene TRBJ1-1, with D unclear. V was cut by 3 bases and J by 6 bases, with 8 bases left in between. CDR1 is DFQATT and CDR2 is SNEGSKA in the germline V gene (reference sequence). This CDR3 is built from 11 residues. Written as DNA, the CDR3 is TGCAGTGCTAGGCGACTCGCTGAAGCTTTCTTT. Amino acids: CSARRLAEAFF.

This clonotype was detected once. Here the CDR3 DNA reads TGTGCCACCAGTGCCACTCAGGGGTCCGGGACAGGGTTAAATGAGCAGTTCTTC. Translating gives CATSATQGSGTGLNEQFF. V gene TRBV24-1 combines with J gene TRBJ2-1, with TRBD1 matching 9 bases. There are 18 residues in the CDR3. From germline, CDR1 is KGHDR and CDR2 SFDVKD. Germline trimming cut 5 bases from V and 7 bases from J; bases unmatched to any gene: 17.

V is TRBV7-9 and J is TRBJ1-5; the D gene is possibly TRBD1 (5 bases). The CDR3 loop spans 12 amino acids. The germline V gene has CDR1 SEHNR and CDR2 FQNEAQ (reference sequence). Trimming shortened V by 4 bases and J by 7 bases, and 8 bases separated the two germline ends. The CDR3 bases are TGTGCCAGCAGCTCGGGACTACAGCCCCAGCATTTT. Encoded protein: CASSSGLQPQHF.

This clonotype has only a few counts. The chain carries TRBV9 and TRBJ2-7; tentative D call: TRBD2 (5 bases). V lost 0 bases and J lost 2, with 12 bases in between. The CDR3 consists of 15 residues. Germline V gene lookup returns CDR1 SGDLS and CDR2 YYNGEE. The CDR3: CASSVEAANTYEQYF. The CDR3 nucleotides are TGTGCCAGCAGCGTAGAAGCGGCTAATACCTACGAGCAGTACTTC.

The chain uses TRBV20-1 and TRBJ2-6, with D unresolved. The CDR3 length is 15 residues. CDR1 is DFQATT, CDR2 SNEGSKA, per germline (reference sequence). V was trimmed by 0 bases and J by 2 bases, leaving 8 bases between them. CDR3 region: CSARDGTAGANVLTF. The CDR3 DNA is TGCAGTGCTAGAGATGGAACAGCTGGGGCCAACGTCCTGACTTTC.

V and J are TRBV20-1 and TRBJ2-1; either TRBD1 or TRBD2 may supply D (5 bases each). CDR1 is DFQATT and CDR2 is SNEGSKA in the germline V gene (reference sequence). V was clipped by 6 bases and J by 0 bases, with 15 bases between them. The CDR3 loop spans 15 amino acids. Written as DNA, the CDR3 is TGCAGTGCCGCAGGGTTTGGGGGCTCCTACAATGAGCAGTTCTTC. Encoded protein: CSAAGFGGSYNEQFF.

The genes are TRBV5-1 and TRBJ2-3; 11 nucleotides align to TRBD2. CDR1 is SGHRS, CDR2 YFSETQ, per germline. CDR3 size: 16 residues. The V gene end was trimmed by 4 bases and the J gene end by 4 bases; junction bases not matched to a gene: 8. The CDR3: CASSVKLAGVSDTQYF. The CDR3 DNA reads TGCGCCAGCAGCGTTAAACTAGCGGGAGTCTCAGATACGCAGTATTTT.

The rearrangement joins TRBV18 to TRBJ2-5, with TRBD2 as a possible D gene (5 bases). Trimming removed 2 bases at V and 11 bases at J, with 18 bases between. The CDR3 extends over 14 amino acids. Germline V gene data show CDR1 as KGHSH and CDR2 as LQKENI. The CDR3 sequence is CASSPTATSGEQYF. In nucleotides, the CDR3 is TGTGCCAGCTCACCAACCGCCACCAGCGGAGAGCAGTACTTC. The entire variable domain, with the rest obtained from reference TRBV18 and TRBJ2-5, is as follows: NAGVMQNPRHLVRRRGQEARLRCSPMKGHSHVYWYRQLPEEGLKFMVYLQKENIIDESGMPKERFSAEFPKEGPSILRIQQVVRGDSAAYFCASSPTATSGEQYFGPGTRLLVL.

The chain couples TRBV4-1 to TRBJ2-7, with TRBD2 identical over 11 bases. CDR3 length: 16 amino acids. After removal of 3 bases from V and 1 base from J, the junction contained 5 bases not matched to a gene. Germline-derived CDR1 and CDR2 are MGHRA and YSYEKL. DNA of the CDR3: TGCGCCAGCAGCCAGATAGCGGGAGGGCCATCCTACGAGCAGTACTTC. It codes for CASSQIAGGPSYEQYF.

The table lists this clonotype with a few counts. The genes are TRBV29-1 and TRBJ2-7; D unclear. This CDR3 is built from 14 residues. V shed 0 bases and J shed 2 bases, with 11 bases lying between them. Germline CDR1 SQVTM, CDR2 ANQGSEA. The CDR3, as DNA: TGCAGCGTTGAAGATCATCCATTTACCTACGAGCAGTACTTC. Translated, it gives CSVEDHPFTYEQYF.

This chain connects TRBV12-3 or TRBV12-4 to TRBJ2-1; possible D gene TRBD1, 5 bases. V lost 5 bases and J lost 9, with 8 bases in between. This CDR3 is built from 11 residues. The CDR3 loop reads CASSPTVEQFF. Written as DNA, the CDR3 is TGTGCCAGCAGTCCGACAGTTGAGCAGTTCTTC.

This rearrangement joins TRBV24-1 to TRBJ2-7, with no clear D. Germline V gene data show CDR1 as KGHDR and CDR2 as SFDVKD. The CDR3 runs 14 residues. Deletions cut 8 bases from V and 7 bases from J, with 20 bases between. This chain's CDR3 is CATTWSPPYNEQYF. CDR3 nucleotide sequence: TGTGCCACCACGTGGAGTCCCCCTTACAATGAGCAGTACTTC.

The chain combines TRBV6-5 with TRBJ2-7; possible D gene TRBD2, 5 bases. The CDR3 extends over 15 amino acids. With 2 bases removed from V and 0 bases from J, the gap between germline ends came to 11 bases. Germline assignment: CDR1 MNHEY and CDR2 SVGAGI. This chain's CDR3 is CASSYDTGSSYEQYF. The CDR3 nucleotides read TGTGCCAGCAGTTACGACACGGGGTCCTCCTACGAGCAGTACTTC.

This clonotype appeared a few times. The chain links TRBV6-5 to TRBJ1-6, with TRBD1 as a possible D gene (6 bases). The V gene lost 6 bases and the J gene lost 6 bases, with 9 bases spanning the gap. There are 13 residues in the CDR3. Looked up from germline, CDR1 is MNHEY and CDR2 is SVGAGI. The CDR3, as DNA: TGTGCCAGCAGAAGGGACACTAATTCACCCCTCCACTTT. It translates to CASRRDTNSPLHF.